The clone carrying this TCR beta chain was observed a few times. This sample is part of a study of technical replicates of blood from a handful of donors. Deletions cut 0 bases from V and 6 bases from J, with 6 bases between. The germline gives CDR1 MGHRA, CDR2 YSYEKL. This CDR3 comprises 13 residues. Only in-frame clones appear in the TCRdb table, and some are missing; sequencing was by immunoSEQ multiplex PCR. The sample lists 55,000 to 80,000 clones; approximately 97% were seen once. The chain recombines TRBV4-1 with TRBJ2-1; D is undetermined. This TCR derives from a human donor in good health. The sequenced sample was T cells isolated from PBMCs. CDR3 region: CASSQDSGNEQFF. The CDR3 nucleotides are TGCGCCAGCAGCCAAGATTCCGGCAATGAGCAGTTCTTC.